Included here is one T cell receptor beta chain sequence, with context. Its antigen is unknown. The junction departs from the called germline gene at one end, perhaps through a read error. Germline CDR1 SEHNR, CDR2 FQNEAQ (reference sequence). The CDR3 runs 12 residues. Primers: 60 Vbeta forward and 13 Jbeta reverse. Generated by immunoSEQ multiplex PCR, the TCRdb table keeps only in-frame clones and is missing some. Among some 110,000 clones, 65% to 75% were seen once, and the ten largest hold 4% to 5.5%. The sample comes from a study of cytomegalovirus exposure and HLA in healthy donors. Study conclusions and caveats: When the data were analyzed later, several of the most significant clusters appeared to be linked to common viral pathogens. CMV serostatus was the only recorded immune exposure for donors. A later analysis revealed that TCR association rates differed between HLA loci, peaking at DRB1 and bottoming out at HLA-C. The productive fraction for most TCR beta V segments was about 87% or about 30% in an earlier analysis.

The chain employs TRBV7-9 and TRBJ1-1; 7 bases align to TRBD1. The receptor's source is a man aged 25-45 years in good health and CMV-seropositive. The material sequenced was PBMCs. For the CDR3, the DNA is TGTTCCAGTTTTACAGGGGTCTCTGAAGCTTTCTTT. This sequence encodes CSSFTGVSEAFF.